Below are 24 T cell receptor beta chains sequenced from a single sample in a study of blood T cell repertoires in COVID-19. Profiled with immunoSEQ multiplex PCR; TCRdb holds only in-frame clones, not every one. The data contain a few hundred thousand clones, roughly 89% of them singletons. Material for sequencing was PBMCs or T cells enriched from blood (not recorded which). Receptor source: a woman younger than 30 with acute COVID-19.

The V call is TRBV4-1, the J call TRBJ2-5; D is possibly TRBD2 (5 bases). From germline, CDR1 is MGHRA and CDR2 YSYEKL. This CDR3 has 15 amino acids. Trimming took 1 base from V and 4 from J, leaving 13 bases between them. CDR3 DNA sequence: TGCGCCAGCAGCCAAGCAGCCGGGGTTGGAGAGACCCAGTACTTC. Translating gives CASSQAAGVGETQYF.

The gene calls are TRBV7-3 and TRBJ2-3; no firm D call. This CDR3 is built from 13 residues. Trimming pared 5 bases from V and 2 bases from J, leaving 8 bases between. The germline V gene has CDR1 SGHTA and CDR2 FQGTGA. Here the CDR3 reads CASSRGPTDTQYF. The CDR3 region has the DNA TGTGCCAGCAGCCGAGGCCCCACAGATACGCAGTATTTT.

The chain recombines TRBV6-5 with TRBJ2-5, with 7 bases identical to TRBD2. The CDR3 length is 14 residues. V lost 2 bases to trimming and J lost 2 bases; unmatched junction nucleotides: 2. Germline CDR1 and CDR2: MNHEY and SVGAGI. The CDR3 spells CASSYLAEQETQYF. The CDR3 DNA reads TGTGCCAGCAGTTACCTAGCGGAACAAGAGACCCAGTACTTC.

The V and J genes are TRBV4-3 and TRBJ1-5; TRBD1 matches at 7 bases. With V trimmed by 2 bases and J by 4 bases, 5 bases remained unmatched. CDR1 is LGHNA, CDR2 YSLEER, per germline. The CDR3 length is 15 residues. The CDR3 nucleotides read TGCGCCAGCAGCCAAATGACAGGGCGGAATCAGCCCCAGCATTTT. Translating it yields CASSQMTGRNQPQHF.

J is TRBJ1-3 and V is TRBV11-2; D call uncertain. The CDR3 runs 15 residues. Germline V lookup: CDR1 SGHAT, CDR2 FQNNGV. The ends were cut back, 2 bases at V and 2 bases at J, with 10 bases in the middle. CDR3 loop: CASSLRGGTGNTIYF. In nucleotides, the CDR3 is TGTGCCAGCAGCTTACGAGGCGGAACTGGAAACACCATATATTTT.

The CDR3 region has the DNA TGTGCCAGCAGTGCCCCTAGCGGGAAGACTAGGGAGACCCAGTACTTC. It encodes CASSAPSGKTRETQYF. The chain is built from TRBV28 and TRBJ2-5, with 9 positions matching TRBD2. From germline, CDR1 is MDHEN and CDR2 SYDVKM. The V gene end was trimmed by 5 bases and the J gene end by 5 bases; junction bases not matched to a gene: 12. This CDR3 is built from 16 residues.

The chain couples TRBV27 to TRBJ2-1; tentative D call: TRBD2 (5 bases). Trimming cost V 8 bases and J 6 bases, with 11 bases left between them. Looked up from germline, CDR1 is MNHEY and CDR2 is SMNVEV (reference sequence). CDR3 length equals 12 residues. CDR3 in DNA: TGTGCCAGCCGAGGGCCCAGCAATGAGCAGTTCTTC. It specifies CASRGPSNEQFF.

The CDR3 sequence is CAISGGDRANVLTF. The CDR3 bases are TGTGCCATCAGTGGGGGAGACAGGGCCAACGTCCTGACTTTC. V is TRBV10-3 and J is TRBJ2-6; the D gene is possibly TRBD2 (5 bases). This CDR3 has 14 amino acids. V was clipped by 4 bases and J by 5 bases, with 9 bases between them. Germline V gene lookup returns CDR1 ENHRY and CDR2 SYGVKD.

The chain is built from TRBV6-2 or TRBV6-3 and TRBJ2-7, with TRBD2 matching over 10 bases. The V and J ends lost 6 bases and 7 bases, in that order; junction bases with no gene match: 24. Germline V gene sequence: CDR1 MNHEY, CDR2 SVGEGT. There are 19 residues in the CDR3. CDR3 sequence: CASSPPDGLAGAPTSEQYF. DNA for the CDR3: TGTGCCAGCAGCCCCCCGGACGGCCTAGCGGGGGCCCCGACTTCGGAGCAGTACTTC.

The table lists this clone with a count of one. The rearrangement links TRBV4-2 to TRBJ2-6; D is ambiguous. V was pared by 0 bases and J by 0 bases, with 9 bases between. CDR1 is LGHNA, CDR2 YNFKEQ, per germline. The CDR3 is 17 residues long. The CDR3 region has the DNA TGTGCCAGCAGCCAAGATTGGAGCAACTCTGGGGCCAACGTCCTGACTTTC. Translating gives CASSQDWSNSGANVLTF.

V gene TRBV9 combines with J gene TRBJ2-7; TRBD1 matches 7 bases. The CDR3 is 16 amino acids. Germline CDR1 is SGDLS and CDR2 is YYNGEE. V was pared by 4 bases and J by 6 bases, with 16 bases of the junction left unmatched. The CDR3 DNA reads as TGTGCCAGCAGCTCGATAGCCGGGACCCAGGGGGTCGAGCAGTACTTC. Protein: CASSSIAGTQGVEQYF.

The chain carries TRBV6-2 or TRBV6-3 and TRBJ2-7; 10 bases fit TRBD2. Germline trimming cut 0 bases from V and 2 bases from J; bases unmatched to any gene: 4. The CDR3 extends over 16 amino acids. The germline V gene has CDR1 MNHEY and CDR2 SVGEGT. This CDR3 is CASSYSRLAGTYEQYF. Written as DNA, the CDR3 is TGTGCCAGCAGTTACTCGAGACTAGCGGGTACCTACGAGCAGTACTTC.

The rearrangement uses TRBV10-3 and TRBJ1-1, with TRBD1 identical over 12 bases. Trimming cost V 6 bases and J 5 bases; bases outside gene matches: 10. CDR1 is ENHRY and CDR2 is SYGVKD in the germline V gene. The CDR3 length is 16 residues. The CDR3 sequence is CAIRGTGGGVRTEAFF. The DNA of the CDR3 is TGTGCCATCAGAGGGACAGGGGGCGGCGTTCGGACTGAAGCTTTCTTT.

The chain joins TRBV11-3 to TRBJ2-2; D ambiguous. V lost 5 bases to trimming and J lost 2 bases, with 9 bases between them. CDR3 length equals 14 residues. Germline V gives CDR1 SGHNT, CDR2 YENEEA. This CDR3 is CASSHELNTGELFF. The DNA of the CDR3 is TGTGCCAGCAGCCACGAACTTAACACCGGGGAGCTGTTTTTT.

This chain joins TRBV6-5 and TRBJ2-7, with 7 bases fitting TRBD2. Germline assignment: CDR1 MNHEY and CDR2 SVGAGI. CDR3 size: 15 residues. V lost 5 bases, J lost 4 bases, and 11 bases stayed unmatched. The CDR3 reads CASSQPGRGGYEQYF. DNA of the CDR3: TGTGCCAGCAGTCAACCGGGGAGGGGAGGTTACGAGCAGTACTTC.

DNA of the CDR3: TGCGCCAGCAGTTCTTGGCGGACTGAAGCTTTCTTT. Translating gives CASSSWRTEAFF. V gene TRBV23-1 combines with J gene TRBJ1-1; D remains unclear. TRBV23-1 is given ORF status, its function remaining uncertain. The germline V and J ends were trimmed by 5 bases and 5 bases, with 9 bases remaining between them. The CDR3 is 12 residues long.

As concerns this clone: One end of the junction is discordant with germline, which a read error may explain. The chain employs TRBV29-1 and TRBJ2-7; 7 bases align to TRBD2. There are 13 residues in the CDR3. CDR1 is SQVTM, CDR2 ANQGSEA, per germline. The CDR3 is CSVQTSYDYAQYF. In DNA, the CDR3 is TGCAGCGTTCAGACTAGCTATGATTACGCGCAGTACTTC.

Here the CDR3 reads CASSLGFRGSTSYEQYF. The CDR3 bases are TGTGCCAGCAGCTTAGGTTTCAGGGGCTCAACATCCTACGAGCAGTACTTC. The V gene is TRBV7-8, the J gene TRBJ2-7; perhaps TRBD1 as D (6 bases). This CDR3 contains 17 residues. Trimming left V 1 base short and J 1 base short, with 17 bases between. Germline V lookup: CDR1 SGHVS, CDR2 FQNEAQ. Variable domain in full (rest from reference TRBV7-8 and TRBJ2-7): GAGVSQSPRYKVAKRGQDVALRCDPISGHVSLFWYQQALGQGPEFLTYFQNEAQLDKSGLPSDRFFAERPEGSVSTLKIQRTQQEDSAVYLCASSLGFRGSTSYEQYFGPGTRLTVT.

The J gene is TRBJ2-5, the V gene TRBV4-2, with 7 positions matching TRBD2. V shed 1 base and J 4 bases; nucleotides not matched to a gene: 6. The CDR3 loop spans 15 amino acids. Per germline, CDR1 LGHNA and CDR2 YNFKEQ. For the CDR3, the DNA is TGTGCCAGCAGCCAAGTCTCGTTAGCGGGAGAGACCCAGTACTTC. This gives the protein CASSQVSLAGETQYF.

The chain recombines TRBV6-5 with TRBJ2-2, with no clear D. CDR1 is MNHEY and CDR2 is SVGAGI in the germline V gene. The CDR3 totals 12 residues. V dropped 6 bases and J dropped 6 bases, with 8 bases sitting between them. CDR3 in amino acids: CASRPYSGELFF. CDR3 coding DNA: TGTGCCAGCAGGCCGTACTCCGGGGAGCTGTTTTTT.

The genes are TRBV10-3 and TRBJ1-5; D is unclear. The ends were cut back, 5 bases at V and 6 bases at J, with 11 bases in the middle. The CDR3 spans 13 residues. Germline CDR1 reads ENHRY; CDR2 reads SYGVKD. The CDR3 here is CAISYSEGQPQHF. The CDR3 DNA sequence: TGTGCCATCAGTTATTCCGAGGGTCAGCCCCAGCATTTT.

This clone was observed once. The V gene is TRBV27, the J gene TRBJ2-7; 10 bases map to TRBD1. There are 16 residues in the CDR3. Germline values: CDR1 MNHEY, CDR2 SMNVEV (reference sequence). Unmatched junction bases numbered 10, after V lost 4 bases and J lost 4 bases. CDR3 sequence (DNA): TGTGCCAGCAGTTACAAGGGGACAGGGGCTGGGTACGAGCAGTACTTC. Protein sequence: CASSYKGTGAGYEQYF.

This chain connects TRBV25-1 to TRBJ2-1; TRBD2 aligns across 9 bases. This CDR3 has 14 amino acids. With 3 bases clipped from V and 15 bases from J, the junction kept 12 bases outside the gene matches. Germline CDR1 and CDR2: MGHDK and SYGVNS. CDR3 sequence reads: CASSDSSGNRGGFF. The CDR3 DNA sequence: TGTGCCAGCAGTGATTCTAGCGGGAATCGTGGGGGGTTCTTC.

This chain connects TRBV3-1 (or the pseudogene TRBV3-2) to TRBJ1-1, with a weak D call TRBD1 (5 bases). The CDR3 is made up of 14 amino acids. Germline loops: CDR1 LGHDT, CDR2 YNNKEL (reference sequence). Trimming removed 4 bases at V and 11 bases at J, with 20 bases between. The DNA for the CDR3 is TGTGCCAGCAGCCCCCGGGACCGCGGCGGGGAGGCTTTCTTT. It is translated as CASSPRDRGGEAFF.